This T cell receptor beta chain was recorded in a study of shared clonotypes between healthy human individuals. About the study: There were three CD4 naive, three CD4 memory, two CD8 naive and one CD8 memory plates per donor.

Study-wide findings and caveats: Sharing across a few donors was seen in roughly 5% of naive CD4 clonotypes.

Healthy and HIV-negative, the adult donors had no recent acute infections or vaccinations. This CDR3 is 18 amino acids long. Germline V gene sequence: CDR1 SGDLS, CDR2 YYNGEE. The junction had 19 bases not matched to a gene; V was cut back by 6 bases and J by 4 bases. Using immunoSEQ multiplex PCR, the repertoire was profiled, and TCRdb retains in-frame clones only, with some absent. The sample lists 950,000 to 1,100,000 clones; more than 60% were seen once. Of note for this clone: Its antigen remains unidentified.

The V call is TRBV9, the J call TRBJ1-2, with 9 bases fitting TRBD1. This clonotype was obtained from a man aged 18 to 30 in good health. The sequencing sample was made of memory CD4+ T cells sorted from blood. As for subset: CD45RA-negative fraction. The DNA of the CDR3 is TGTGCCAGCACACGAGGTGTATCTACAGGGGGCGTATCCTATGGCTACACCTTC. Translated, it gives CASTRGVSTGGVSYGYTF.